This T cell receptor (beta chain) emerged from a study of preoperative IRX-2 immunotherapy in early breast cancer. This CDR3 is built from 12 residues. Trimming took 5 bases from V and 4 from J, leaving 11 bases between them. Germline CDR1 SQVTM, CDR2 ANQGSEA. Treatment defined: preoperative locoregional IRX-2 cytokine immunotherapy. TCRdb's table, derived via immunoSEQ multiplex PCR, lists solely in-frame clones and lacks some. The table records some 99,000 clones, 75% to 90% of them present only once. Source: tumor tissue, taken after IRX-2 immunotherapy. The receptor's source is a human donor with breast cancer. J is TRBJ1-2 and V is TRBV29-1; D unresolved. This chain's CDR3 is CSVKPEIYGYTF. The CDR3 coding sequence is TGCAGCGTTAAACCGGAGATCTATGGCTACACCTTC.